Included here is one TCR beta chain sequence, with context. This CDR3 is 12 amino acids long. After removal of 11 bases from V and 2 bases from J, the junction contained 4 bases not matched to a gene. Germline CDR1 and CDR2: ENHRY and SYGVKD. The data were obtained in a study of blood T cell repertoires in COVID-19. Study at large: PBMCs, B-cell-depleted T cells, or T cells provided the cDNA or gDNA that made up the material.

In the authors' methods: From reference gene primer amplification, estimates of nucleated cell counts were derived. Sequenced by immunoSEQ multiplex PCR; TCRdb stores in-frame clones only, minus some. Clonal size and the V and J genes are those of that table, whereas D and trimming came from the DNA. Among 25,000 to 35,000 clones listed, 92% were seen once. The receptor was isolated from a man aged 45-60 years with active COVID-19. The specimen was peripheral blood. The V gene is TRBV10-3, the J gene TRBJ2-7, with 9 bases matching TRBD1. The CDR3 sequence is CASGTGTYEQYF. CDR3 nucleotides: TGTGCCTCCGGGACAGGGACCTACGAGCAGTACTTC.